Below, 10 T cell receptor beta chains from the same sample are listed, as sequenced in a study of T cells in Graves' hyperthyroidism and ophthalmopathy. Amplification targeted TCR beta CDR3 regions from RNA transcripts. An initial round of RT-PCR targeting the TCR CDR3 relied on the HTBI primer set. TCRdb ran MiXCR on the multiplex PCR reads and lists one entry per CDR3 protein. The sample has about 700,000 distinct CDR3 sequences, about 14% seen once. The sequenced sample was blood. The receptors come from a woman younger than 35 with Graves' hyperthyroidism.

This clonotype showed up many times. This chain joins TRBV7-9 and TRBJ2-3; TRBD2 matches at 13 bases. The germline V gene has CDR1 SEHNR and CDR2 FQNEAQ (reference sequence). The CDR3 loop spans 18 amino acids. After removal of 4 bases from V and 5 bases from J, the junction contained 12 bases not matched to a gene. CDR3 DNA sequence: TGTGCCAGCAGCTCGACGATCCGACTAGCGGGGGGAGGAGATACGCAGTATTTT. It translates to CASSSTIRLAGGGDTQYF.

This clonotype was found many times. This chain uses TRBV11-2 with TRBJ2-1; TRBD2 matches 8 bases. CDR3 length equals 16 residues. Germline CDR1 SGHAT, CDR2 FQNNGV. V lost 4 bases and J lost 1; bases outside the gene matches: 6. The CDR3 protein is CASSSLAGTSYNEQFF. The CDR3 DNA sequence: TGTGCCAGCAGCTCCTTAGCGGGGACGTCCTACAATGAGCAGTTCTTC. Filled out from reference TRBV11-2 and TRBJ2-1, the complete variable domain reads EAGVAQSPRYKIIEKRQSVAFWCNPISGHATLYWYQQILGQGPKLLIQFQNNGVVDDSQLPKDRFSAERLKGVDSTLKIQPAKLEDSAVYLCASSSLAGTSYNEQFFGPGTRLTVL.

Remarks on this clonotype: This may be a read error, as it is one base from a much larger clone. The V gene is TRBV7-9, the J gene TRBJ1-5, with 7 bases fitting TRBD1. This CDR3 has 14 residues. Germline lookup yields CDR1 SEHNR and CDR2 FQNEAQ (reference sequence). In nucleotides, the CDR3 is TGTACCAGCAGCTTACAGGGGCCGGATCAGCCCCAGCATTTT. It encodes CTSSLQGPDQPQHF.

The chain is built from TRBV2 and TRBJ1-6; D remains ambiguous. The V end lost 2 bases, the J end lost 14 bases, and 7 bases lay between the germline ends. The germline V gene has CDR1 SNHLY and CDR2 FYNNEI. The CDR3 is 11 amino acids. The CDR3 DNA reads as TGTGCCAGCAGTGAAACTGGGGCCCTCCACTTT. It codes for CASSETGALHF.

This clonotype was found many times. The CDR3 is CASSQVWGQGDKVAFF. CDR3 DNA: TGTGCCAGCAGCCAAGTTTGGGGACAGGGAGATAAAGTGGCTTTCTTT. The chain couples TRBV3-1 to TRBJ1-1, with TRBD1 matching 9 bases. V trimming: 1 base; J trimming: 11 bases; junction bases outside the gene matches: 14. This CDR3 comprises 16 residues. Germline CDR1 LGHDT, CDR2 YNNKEL (reference sequence).

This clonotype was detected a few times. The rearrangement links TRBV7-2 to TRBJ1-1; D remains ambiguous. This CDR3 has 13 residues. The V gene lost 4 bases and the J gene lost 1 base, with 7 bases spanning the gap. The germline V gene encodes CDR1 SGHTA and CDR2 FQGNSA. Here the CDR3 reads CASSSQTNTEAFF. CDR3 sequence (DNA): TGTGCCAGCAGCTCCCAAACGAACACTGAAGCTTTCTTT.

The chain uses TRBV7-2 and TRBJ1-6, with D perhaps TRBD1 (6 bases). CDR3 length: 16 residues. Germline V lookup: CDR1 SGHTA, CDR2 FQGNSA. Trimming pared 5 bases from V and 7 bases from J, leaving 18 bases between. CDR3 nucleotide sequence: TGTGCCAGCAGCCCGACAGGCGGCCTAAAAAATTCACCCCTCCACTTT. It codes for CASSPTGGLKNSPLHF.

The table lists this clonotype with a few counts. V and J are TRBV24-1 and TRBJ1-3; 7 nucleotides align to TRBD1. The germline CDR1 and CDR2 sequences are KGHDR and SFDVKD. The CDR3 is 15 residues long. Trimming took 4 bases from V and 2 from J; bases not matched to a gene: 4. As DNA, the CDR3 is TGTGCCACCAGTGACACCGGGACAGCTGGAAACACCATATATTTT. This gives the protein CATSDTGTAGNTIYF.

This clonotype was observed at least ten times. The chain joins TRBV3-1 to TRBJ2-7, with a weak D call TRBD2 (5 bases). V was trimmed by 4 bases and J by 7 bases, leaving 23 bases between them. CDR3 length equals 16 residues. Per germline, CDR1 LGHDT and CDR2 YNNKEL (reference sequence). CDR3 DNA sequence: TGTGCCAGCAGCCCCCGGAAGGCGTTAGCGTTGAGGGAGCAGTACTTC. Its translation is CASSPRKALALREQYF.

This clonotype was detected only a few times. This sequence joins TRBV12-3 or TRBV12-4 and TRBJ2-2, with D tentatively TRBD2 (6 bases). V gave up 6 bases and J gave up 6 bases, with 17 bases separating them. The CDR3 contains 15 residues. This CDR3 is CASRGSGSAAGELFF. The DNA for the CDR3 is TGTGCCAGCAGGGGGTCCGGGAGCGCTGCCGGGGAGCTGTTTTTT.